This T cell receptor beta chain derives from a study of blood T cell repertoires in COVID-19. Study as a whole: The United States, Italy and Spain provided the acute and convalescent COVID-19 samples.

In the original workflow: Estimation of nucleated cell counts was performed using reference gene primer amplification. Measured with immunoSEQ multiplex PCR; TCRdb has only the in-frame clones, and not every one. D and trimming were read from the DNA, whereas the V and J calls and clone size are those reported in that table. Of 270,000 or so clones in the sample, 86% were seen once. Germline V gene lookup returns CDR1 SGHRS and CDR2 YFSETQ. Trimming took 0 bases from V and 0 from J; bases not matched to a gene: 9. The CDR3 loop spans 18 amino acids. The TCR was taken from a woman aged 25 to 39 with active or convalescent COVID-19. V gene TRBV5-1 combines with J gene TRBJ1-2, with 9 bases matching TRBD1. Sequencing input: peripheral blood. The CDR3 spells CASSLVGTGRGANYGYTF. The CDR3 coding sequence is TGCGCCAGCAGCTTGGTTGGGACAGGGAGAGGAGCTAACTATGGCTACACCTTC.